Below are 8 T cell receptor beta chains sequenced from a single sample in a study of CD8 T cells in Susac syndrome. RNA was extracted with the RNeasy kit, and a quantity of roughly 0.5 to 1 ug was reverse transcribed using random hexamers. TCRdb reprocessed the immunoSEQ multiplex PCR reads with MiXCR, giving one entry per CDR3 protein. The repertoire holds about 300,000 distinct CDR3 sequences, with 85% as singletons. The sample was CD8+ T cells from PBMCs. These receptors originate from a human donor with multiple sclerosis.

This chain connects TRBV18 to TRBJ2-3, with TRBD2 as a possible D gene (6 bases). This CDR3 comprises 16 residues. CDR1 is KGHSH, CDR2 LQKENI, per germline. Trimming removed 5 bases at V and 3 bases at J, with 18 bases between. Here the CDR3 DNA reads TGTGCCAGCTCATCCCCTGGCTTGAGCGGGACAGATACGCAGTATTTT. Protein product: CASSSPGLSGTDTQYF. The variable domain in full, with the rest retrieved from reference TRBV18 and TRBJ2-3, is NAGVMQNPRHLVRRRGQEARLRCSPMKGHSHVYWYRQLPEEGLKFMVYLQKENIIDESGMPKERFSAEFPKEGPSILRIQQVVRGDSAAYFCASSSPGLSGTDTQYFGPGTRLTVL.

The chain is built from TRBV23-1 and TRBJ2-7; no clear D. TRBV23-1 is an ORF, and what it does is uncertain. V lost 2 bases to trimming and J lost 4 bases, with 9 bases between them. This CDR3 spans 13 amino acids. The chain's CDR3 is CASSQRRFYEQYF. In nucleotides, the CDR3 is TGCGCCAGCAGTCAAAGGCGATTTTACGAGCAGTACTTC.

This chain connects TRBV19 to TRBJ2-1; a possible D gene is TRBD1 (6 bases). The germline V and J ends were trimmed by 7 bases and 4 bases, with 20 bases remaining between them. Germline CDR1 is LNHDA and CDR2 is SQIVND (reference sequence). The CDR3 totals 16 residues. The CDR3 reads CASTLDSPNVYNEQFF. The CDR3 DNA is TGTGCCAGTACGTTGGACAGTCCTAATGTTTACAATGAGCAGTTCTTC.

CDR3 nucleotides: TGTGCCAGCAGTGTCCGGTTCTCCTACGAGCAGTACTTC. It is translated as CASSVRFSYEQYF. This sequence joins TRBV28 and TRBJ2-7, with D hard to call. Germline CDR1 is MDHEN and CDR2 is SYDVKM. V was clipped by 5 bases and J by 0 bases, with 8 bases between them. This CDR3 comprises 13 residues.

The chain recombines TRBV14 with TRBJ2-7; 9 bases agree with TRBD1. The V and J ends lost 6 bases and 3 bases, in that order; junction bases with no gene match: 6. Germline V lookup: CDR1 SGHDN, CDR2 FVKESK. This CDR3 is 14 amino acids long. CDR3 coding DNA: TGTGCCAGCAGTCTGGCGGGACAGGGCTACGAGCAGTACTTC. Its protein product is CASSLAGQGYEQYF.

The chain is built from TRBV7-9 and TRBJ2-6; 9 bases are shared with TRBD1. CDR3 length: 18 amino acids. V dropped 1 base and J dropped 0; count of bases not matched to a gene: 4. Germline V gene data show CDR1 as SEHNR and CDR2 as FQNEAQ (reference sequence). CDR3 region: CASSLDRGLSSGANVLTF. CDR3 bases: TGTGCCAGCAGCTTAGACAGGGGGCTTAGCTCTGGGGCCAACGTCCTGACTTTC.

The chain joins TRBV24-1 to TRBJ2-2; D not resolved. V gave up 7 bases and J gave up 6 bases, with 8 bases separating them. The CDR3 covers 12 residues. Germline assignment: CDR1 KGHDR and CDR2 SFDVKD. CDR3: CATSKLPGELFF. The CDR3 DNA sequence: TGTGCCACCAGCAAGCTCCCCGGGGAGCTGTTTTTT.

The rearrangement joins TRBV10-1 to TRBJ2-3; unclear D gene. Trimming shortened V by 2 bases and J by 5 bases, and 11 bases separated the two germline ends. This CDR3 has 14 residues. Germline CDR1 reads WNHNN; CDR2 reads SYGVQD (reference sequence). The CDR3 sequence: CASSEVGLGDTQYF. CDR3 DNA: TGCGCCAGCAGTGAGGTGGGCTTGGGAGATACGCAGTATTTT.